This entry lists 25 T cell receptor beta chains sequenced from one sample in a study of T-cell memory formation after mild COVID-19. TCRdb ran MiXCR on the 5' RACE reads and lists one entry per CDR3 protein. The sample shows around 300,000 distinct CDR3 sequences, roughly 15% of them seen only once. Material for sequencing was PBMCs or a T cell subset sorted from them (not recorded which). These TCRs come from a man between 18 and 29 years old who had mild COVID-19 (a few samples of this study predate the infection). Cell type and time point are not known.

This clonotype was detected only a few times. This rearrangement joins TRBV7-9 to TRBJ2-3, with 7 nucleotides matching TRBD2. Losses at the gene ends were 7 bases for V and 2 bases for J; bases not matched to a gene: 9. The CDR3 is 15 residues long. CDR1 and CDR2 from the germline V gene are SEHNR and FQNEAQ (reference sequence). CDR3 amino acids: CASTPGGLNTDTQYF. CDR3 nucleotides: TGTGCCAGCACCCCGGGGGGACTCAACACAGATACGCAGTATTTT.

The chain joins TRBV5-1 to TRBJ1-2, with TRBD1 matching 7 bases. The CDR3 covers 14 residues. CDR1 is SGHRS, CDR2 YFSETQ, per germline. Trimming cost V 4 bases and J 4 bases; bases outside gene matches: 7. The CDR3 DNA reads TGCGCCAGCAGCATACGACAGGGCGGCTATGGCTACACCTTC. Protein: CASSIRQGGYGYTF.

There are a few counts of this clonotype. This chain joins TRBV5-1 and TRBJ2-1; 10 bases align to TRBD2. Per the germline V gene, CDR1 is SGHRS and CDR2 is YFSETQ. V lost 4 bases to trimming and J lost 8 bases; unmatched junction nucleotides: 9. The CDR3 length is 15 residues. The CDR3 coding sequence is TGCGCCAGCAGCCCCGAAGCGGGGGGGCGGTATGAGCAGTTCTTC. Translated, it gives CASSPEAGGRYEQFF.

This chain connects TRBV18 to TRBJ2-7; D is ambiguous. Trimming left V 4 bases short and J 4 bases short, with 8 bases between. The V gene's germline CDR1 is KGHSH and CDR2 LQKENI. The CDR3 covers 12 residues. CDR3: CASSRGIYEQYF. The CDR3 DNA reads as TGTGCCAGCTCACGGGGAATTTACGAGCAGTACTTC.

This clonotype was counted only a few times. This sequence joins TRBV4-2 and TRBJ1-4; D is ambiguous. The CDR3 is 16 residues long. Trimming removed 0 bases at V and 0 bases at J, with 8 bases between. Germline V gene sequence: CDR1 LGHNA, CDR2 YNFKEQ. CDR3 bases: TGTGCCAGCAGCCAAGATTATGCTGCAACTAATGAAAAACTGTTTTTT. Translating gives CASSQDYAATNEKLFF.

This clonotype was seen at least ten times. V usage is TRBV9 and J usage is TRBJ2-7; 7 bases agree with TRBD1. The CDR3 loop spans 15 amino acids. Germline V CDR1 and CDR2: SGDLS, YYNGEE. The J segment lost 3 bases and the V segment lost 4 bases, leaving 10 bases of the junction unmatched. CDR3 coding DNA: TGTGCCAGCAGCTCGAGACCCCAGGGGGACTACGAGCAGTACTTC. Protein product: CASSSRPQGDYEQYF.

V and J are TRBV5-1 and TRBJ2-5; 9 nucleotides agree with TRBD2. Trimming took 4 bases from V and 4 from J; bases not matched to a gene: 8. The CDR3 has 15 residues. CDR1 is SGHRS and CDR2 is YFSETQ in the germline V gene. In nucleotides, the CDR3 is TGCGCCAGCAGCGGATCGAGCGGGGGGTTAGAGACCCAGTACTTC. It translates to CASSGSSGGLETQYF.

This clonotype was observed at least ten times. The rearrangement uses TRBV5-1 and TRBJ2-3; 7 bases align to TRBD1. Germline CDR1 SGHRS, CDR2 YFSETQ. The CDR3 has 15 amino acids. V gave up 2 bases and J gave up 2 bases; unmatched junction bases: 5. The CDR3 DNA is TGCGCCAGCAGCTTAGGACAGGCCGACACAGATACGCAGTATTTT. Translation: CASSLGQADTDTQYF.

This clonotype came up many times. The rearrangement links TRBV9 to TRBJ2-5; 7 nucleotides match TRBD2. CDR3 length: 15 residues. Germline V lookup: CDR1 SGDLS, CDR2 YYNGEE. After removal of 0 bases from V and 1 base from J, the junction contained 3 bases not matched to a gene. CDR3 sequence reads: CASSVGGGFQETQYF. CDR3 nucleotides: TGTGCCAGCAGCGTAGGCGGGGGATTCCAAGAGACCCAGTACTTC.

The chain joins TRBV12-3 or TRBV12-4 to TRBJ1-5; possible D gene TRBD1, 5 bases. Deletions cut 5 bases from V and 8 bases from J, with 13 bases between. The CDR3 length is 13 residues. The CDR3 bases are TGTGCCAGCAGTGCGCAGGGTCCCGAGCCCCAGCATTTT. This sequence encodes CASSAQGPEPQHF.

This clonotype has at least ten counts. This chain connects TRBV6-1 to TRBJ2-5; a weak D match, TRBD2 (6 bases). The CDR3 covers 13 residues. Looked up from germline, CDR1 is MNHNS and CDR2 is SASEGT. V was shortened by 6 bases and J by 2 bases, with 10 bases between the two germline ends. This CDR3 reads CASRRGPQETQYF. DNA for the CDR3: TGTGCCAGCAGGCGGGGTCCGCAAGAGACCCAGTACTTC.

This clonotype was found many times. J is TRBJ2-1 and V is TRBV24-1, with D maybe TRBD1 (6 bases). CDR1 and CDR2 from the germline V gene are KGHDR and SFDVKD. Trimming left V 6 bases short and J 5 bases short, with 13 bases between. CDR3 length equals 14 residues. For the CDR3, the DNA is TGTGCCACCAGTTTAGACAGGATGGACAATGAGCAGTTCTTC. Translating gives CATSLDRMDNEQFF.

The CDR3 here is CSGGPGGTQYF. The CDR3 DNA reads TGCAGTGGTGGCCCGGGGGGTACGCAGTATTTT. The chain is built from TRBV20-1 and TRBJ2-3; 7 bases are a match to TRBD2. V lost 7 bases, J lost 8 bases, and 6 bases stayed unmatched. The CDR3 has 11 residues. The germline V gene has CDR1 DFQATT and CDR2 SNEGSKA (reference sequence).

This clonotype was detected only a few times. The chain joins TRBV4-3 to TRBJ2-1, with TRBD2 as a possible D gene (5 bases). V lost 5 bases, J lost 0 bases, and 17 bases lay in between. Germline V gene data show CDR1 as LGHNA and CDR2 as YSLEER. The CDR3 has 17 amino acids. CDR3 bases: TGCGCCAGCAGCTCCGAGGTCGCGGGCCGCTCCTACAATGAGCAGTTCTTC. Protein sequence: CASSSEVAGRSYNEQFF.

V is TRBV30 and J is TRBJ2-5; tentative D call: TRBD1 (6 bases). The ends were cut back, 5 bases at V and 5 bases at J, with 9 bases in the middle. The CDR3 has 11 amino acids. Germline V gene sequence: CDR1 GTSNPN, CDR2 SVGIG (reference sequence). In nucleotides, the CDR3 is TGTGCCTGGGCCACAGGGGAGACCCAGTACTTC. Translating gives CAWATGETQYF.

The chain links TRBV5-1 to TRBJ2-1; no firm D call. This CDR3 spans 14 amino acids. CDR1 SGHRS and CDR2 YFSETQ come from the germline V gene. Between the trimmed V and J ends, which lost 2 bases and 7 bases, there was a span of 13 bases. The CDR3 is CASSFGPLANEQFF. The CDR3 nucleotides are TGCGCCAGCAGCTTTGGGCCCTTGGCGAATGAGCAGTTCTTC. The full variable domain, completed using reference TRBV5-1 and TRBJ2-1, is KAGVTQTPRYLIKTRGQQVTLSCSPISGHRSVSWYQQTPGQGLQFLFEYFSETQRNKGNFPGRFSGRQFSNSRSEMNVSTLELGDSALYLCASSFGPLANEQFFGPGTRLTVL.

This clonotype was observed many times. The chain carries TRBV5-1 and TRBJ2-7; D might be TRBD1 (6 bases). CDR3 length: 14 residues. Germline V gene sequence: CDR1 SGHRS, CDR2 YFSETQ. Deletions cut 0 bases from V and 6 bases from J, with 13 bases between. As DNA, the CDR3 is TGCGCCAGCAGCTTGGAGGCTACAGGGAGCGAGCAGTACGTC. This encodes CASSLEATGSEQYV.

This clonotype was found a few times. This chain connects TRBV7-2 to TRBJ2-5, with D possibly being TRBD1 or TRBD2 (5 bases each). Germline lookup yields CDR1 SGHTA and CDR2 FQGNSA. V lost 3 bases and J lost 0, with 8 bases in between. The CDR3 sequence is 14 residues long. This CDR3 is CASSFLGDQETQYF. CDR3 coding DNA: TGTGCCAGCAGCTTTCTGGGGGACCAAGAGACCCAGTACTTC.

The chain joins TRBV5-1 to TRBJ2-5; D might be TRBD2 (6 bases). The V gene lost 4 bases and the J gene lost 5 bases, with 18 bases spanning the gap. The CDR3 extends over 15 amino acids. Germline CDR1 and CDR2: SGHRS and YFSETQ. CDR3: CASSPMGGRWETQYF. The DNA of the CDR3 is TGCGCCAGCAGCCCCATGGGAGGCAGATGGGAGACCCAGTACTTC.

This clonotype occurred many times. The gene calls are TRBV7-2 and TRBJ2-3, with 11 bases aligning to TRBD2. V trimming: 6 bases; J trimming: 4 bases; junction bases outside the gene matches: 18. Germline assignment: CDR1 SGHTA and CDR2 FQGNSA. CDR3 length: 19 residues. In DNA form, the CDR3 reads TGTGCCAGCAGTCCTTCGGTTAGCGGGGGGGTGACCAGTTCAGATACGCAGTATTTT. This codes for CASSPSVSGGVTSSDTQYF.

This clonotype was recorded many times. This rearrangement joins TRBV29-1 to TRBJ2-2; D possibly corresponds to TRBD2 (5 bases). This CDR3 region has 13 residues. Germline values: CDR1 SQVTM, CDR2 ANQGSEA. V was shortened by 7 bases and J by 0 bases, with 9 bases between the two germline ends. CDR3 sequence: CSGGQPNTGELFF. Written as DNA, the CDR3 is TGCAGCGGAGGGCAGCCGAACACCGGGGAGCTGTTTTTT.

V is TRBV4-2 and J is TRBJ2-3; the match to TRBD1 covers 9 bases. Trimming at V came to 1 base and at J to 3 bases, leaving 2 bases not matched to a gene. The CDR3 sequence is 15 residues long. Germline V CDR1 and CDR2: LGHNA, YNFKEQ. This CDR3 reads CASSQVGQGTDTQYF. The CDR3 DNA is TGTGCCAGCAGCCAAGTAGGACAGGGGACAGATACGCAGTATTTT.

This clonotype was observed once. This sequence joins TRBV15 and TRBJ1-5; 8 nucleotides agree with TRBD1. Trimming cost V 3 bases and J 6 bases; bases outside gene matches: 10. The CDR3 is made up of 16 amino acids. From germline, CDR1 is LNHNV and CDR2 YYDKDF (reference sequence). DNA of the CDR3: TGTGCCACCAGCAGTTCTGACTCAGGGGGCGCTCAGCCCCAGCATTTT. Its translation: CATSSSDSGGAQPQHF.

The J gene is TRBJ2-3, the V gene TRBV24-1; 9 nucleotides agree with TRBD2. The CDR3 runs to 16 residues. Per germline, CDR1 KGHDR and CDR2 SFDVKD. Trimming removed 9 bases from V and 6 bases from J; junction bases left unmatched: 15. The CDR3 sequence is CATRASSGDGSDTQYF. The CDR3, as DNA: TGTGCCACCCGTGCCTCTAGCGGGGATGGTAGTGATACGCAGTATTTT.

This clonotype was seen more than once but under ten times. The rearrangement links TRBV12-3 or TRBV12-4 to TRBJ1-1, with D perhaps TRBD1 (6 bases). Trimming pared 11 bases from V and 0 bases from J, leaving 13 bases between. CDR3 length: 13 amino acids. The CDR3 sequence: CAGTDSMNTEAFF. CDR3 bases: TGTGCCGGAACGGACAGCATGAACACTGAAGCTTTCTTT.